This TCR beta chain was sequenced during a study of T cell changes during pregnancy in multiple sclerosis. The protocol was immunoSEQ multiplex PCR, while the TCRdb copy is restricted to in-frame clones and leaves out a portion. Found here are about 40,000 clones, around 91% of them singletons; the top ten hold around 0.73%. Germline CDR1 reads LGHNA; CDR2 reads YNFKEQ. Losses at the gene ends were 0 bases for V and 5 bases for J; bases not matched to a gene: 10. The CDR3 loop spans 17 amino acids. This specimen was CD4+ T cells from peripheral blood mononuclear cells, taken before pregnancy. This chain joins TRBV4-2 and TRBJ2-5; 9 bases are a match to TRBD2. This clonotype was obtained from a female donor with multiple sclerosis, enrolled in a pregnancy study. The CDR3 protein is CASSQDGIAGELETQYF. The CDR3 DNA reads as TGTGCCAGCAGCCAAGACGGGATAGCGGGAGAACTGGAGACCCAGTACTTC.